These T cell receptor beta chains were read from a single sample in a study of blood T cell repertoires in COVID-19. Assay: immunoSEQ multiplex PCR; the TCRdb copy retains only in-frame clones and omits some. The table lists over 400,000 clones, more than 85% of them singletons. Sequenced material: PBMCs or T cells enriched from blood (not recorded which). Source of these receptors: a woman aged 60-75 years who had recovered from COVID-19. The CDR3 runs from the conserved cysteine through the conserved F or W. The D gene is left open where the match is weak. Size values are once, few and many counts, or a class for expanded clones, and some rows have none.

v_call: TRBV4-2
d_call: TRBD2
clone_size: .
j_call: TRBJ2-7
cdr3_aa: CASSQEWGRGAHEQYF
cdr3_nt: TGTGCCAGCAGCCAAGAATGGGGGAGGGGAGCTCACGAGCAGTACTTC

v_call: TRBV9
d_call: TRBD1
clone_size: once
j_call: TRBJ1-3
cdr3_aa: CASSSTGVSGNTIYF
cdr3_nt: TGTGCCAGCAGCTCAACAGGGGTGTCAGGAAACACCATATATTTT

v_call: TRBV9
d_call: .
clone_size: .
j_call: TRBJ2-5
cdr3_aa: CASSVGLAETQYF
cdr3_nt: TGTGCCAGCAGCGTAGGTCTAGCAGAGACCCAGTACTTC

v_call: TRBV5-4
d_call: .
clone_size: .
j_call: TRBJ2-7
cdr3_aa: CAGGSKDSYEQYF
cdr3_nt: TGTGCCGGGGGGAGCAAGGACTCCTACGAGCAGTACTTC

v_call: TRBV6-1
d_call: .
clone_size: .
j_call: TRBJ1-6
cdr3_aa: CASSGRRRSYNSPLHF
cdr3_nt: TGTGCCAGCAGTGGGCGGAGACGCTCCTATAATTCACCCCTCCACTTT

v_call: TRBV18
d_call: TRBD1
clone_size: .
j_call: TRBJ1-3
cdr3_aa: CASSPLVTGLPSGNTIYF
cdr3_nt: TGTGCCAGCTCACCACTGGTGACAGGGCTCCCCTCTGGAAACACCATATATTTT

v_call: TRBV5-1
d_call: TRBD1
clone_size: .
j_call: TRBJ1-1
cdr3_aa: CASSLAGGLEAFF
cdr3_nt: TGCGCCAGCAGCTTGGCAGGGGGCCTTGAAGCTTTCTTT

v_call: TRBV2
d_call: .
clone_size: .
j_call: TRBJ2-7
cdr3_aa: CASSEGASEQYF
cdr3_nt: TGTGCCAGCAGTGAAGGGGCATCCGAGCAGTACTTC

v_call: TRBV2
d_call: .
clone_size: .
j_call: TRBJ2-3
cdr3_aa: CASSDSSHTQYF
cdr3_nt: TGTGCCAGCAGTGACAGTAGCCATACGCAGTATTTT

v_call: TRBV7-9
d_call: .
clone_size: .
j_call: TRBJ1-2
cdr3_aa: CASSLGRDYGYTF
cdr3_nt: TGTGCCAGCAGCTTAGGCAGGGACTATGGCTACACCTTC

v_call: TRBV3-1/TRBV3-2
d_call: TRBD2
clone_size: .
j_call: TRBJ2-5
cdr3_aa: CASSTPTSGGANAETQYF
cdr3_nt: TGTGCCAGCAGCACACCGACTAGCGGGGGGGCTAATGCGGAGACCCAGTACTTC

v_call: TRBV2
d_call: .
clone_size: .
j_call: TRBJ2-1
cdr3_aa: CASRSGGSSYNEQFF
cdr3_nt: TGTGCCAGCAGAAGTGGAGGGAGCTCCTACAATGAGCAGTTCTTC

v_call: TRBV6-5
d_call: TRBD1
clone_size: .
j_call: TRBJ1-5
cdr3_aa: CASSPGGINQPQHF
cdr3_nt: TGTGCCAGCAGTCCAGGGGGTATCAATCAGCCCCAGCATTTT

v_call: TRBV29-1
d_call: .
clone_size: .
j_call: TRBJ2-7
cdr3_aa: CSAQTGAPEQYF
cdr3_nt: TGCAGCGCCCAGACAGGAGCCCCCGAGCAGTACTTC

v_call: TRBV7-8
d_call: .
clone_size: .
j_call: TRBJ1-5
cdr3_aa: CASSWSRDLSQPQHF
cdr3_nt: TGTGCCAGCAGCTGGTCCCGGGACTTGAGTCAGCCCCAGCATTTT

v_call: TRBV10-3
d_call: .
clone_size: .
j_call: TRBJ2-3
cdr3_aa: CAISDSRSFTDTQYF
cdr3_nt: TGTGCCATCAGTGACTCCAGGTCCTTCACAGATACGCAGTATTTT